In this sample, the clone carrying this T cell receptor beta chain turned up many times. This sample was taken from a study of T cells in Graves' hyperthyroidism and ophthalmopathy. The CDR3 is 15 amino acids. The ends lost 7 bases at V and 3 bases at J; junction bases unmatched: 9. Per the germline V gene, CDR1 is MNHNS and CDR2 is SASEGT. Researchers amplified the TCR beta CDR3 regions from RNA transcripts. When the TCR CDR3 underwent first-round RT-PCR, the HTBI primer set was used. TCRdb used MiXCR to reprocess the multiplex PCR reads, holding one entry per CDR3 protein. This table holds under 350,000 distinct CDR3 sequences, 15% to 20% found once.

The clonotype comes from a woman aged 45 to 65 with Graves' hyperthyroidism. Specimen: blood. The chain has TRBV6-1 and TRBJ1-1, with 9 bases lining up with TRBD1. As DNA, the CDR3 is TGTGCCAGCAAAGAGGGGACAGGGCGAGACACTGAAGCTTTCTTT. Translating gives CASKEGTGRDTEAFF.